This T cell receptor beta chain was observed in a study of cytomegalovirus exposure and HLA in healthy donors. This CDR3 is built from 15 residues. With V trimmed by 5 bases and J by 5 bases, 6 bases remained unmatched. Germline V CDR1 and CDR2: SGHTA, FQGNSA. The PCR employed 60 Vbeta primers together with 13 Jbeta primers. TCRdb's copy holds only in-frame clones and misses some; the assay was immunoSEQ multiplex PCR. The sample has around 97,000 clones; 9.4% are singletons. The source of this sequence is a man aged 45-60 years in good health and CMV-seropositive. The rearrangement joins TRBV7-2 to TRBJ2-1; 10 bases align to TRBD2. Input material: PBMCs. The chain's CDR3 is CASSPSGRSNNEQFF. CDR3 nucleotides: TGTGCCAGCAGCCCTAGCGGGAGAAGCAACAATGAGCAGTTCTTC.